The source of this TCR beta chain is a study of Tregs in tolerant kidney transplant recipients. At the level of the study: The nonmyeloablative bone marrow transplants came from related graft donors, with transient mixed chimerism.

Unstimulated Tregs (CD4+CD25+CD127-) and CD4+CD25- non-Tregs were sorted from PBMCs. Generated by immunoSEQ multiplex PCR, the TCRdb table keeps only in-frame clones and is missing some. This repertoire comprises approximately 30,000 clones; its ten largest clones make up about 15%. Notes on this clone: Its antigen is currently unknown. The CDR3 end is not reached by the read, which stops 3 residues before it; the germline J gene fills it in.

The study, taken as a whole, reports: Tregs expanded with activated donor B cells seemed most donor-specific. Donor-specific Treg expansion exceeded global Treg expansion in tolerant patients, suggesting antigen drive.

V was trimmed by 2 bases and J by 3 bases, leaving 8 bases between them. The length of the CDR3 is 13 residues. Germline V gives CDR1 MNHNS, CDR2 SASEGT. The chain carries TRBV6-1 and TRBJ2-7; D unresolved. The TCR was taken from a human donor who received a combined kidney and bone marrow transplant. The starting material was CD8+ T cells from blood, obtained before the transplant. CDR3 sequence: CASSEYSHYEQYF. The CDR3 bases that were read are TGTGCCAGCAGTGAATACAGCCACTACGAG.